This T cell receptor beta chain derives from a study of blood T cell repertoires in COVID-19. Study context: COVID-19 samples collected from the United States, Italy and Spain covered acute and convalescent phases. Sources were T cells, B-cell-depleted T cells, or PBMCs; the material itself was cDNA or gDNA.

Authors' processing steps: Amplification of reference gene primers was used by the study to estimate nucleated cell counts. The data were produced by immunoSEQ multiplex PCR, yet TCRdb's version contains in-frame clones alone and is incomplete. V and J calls and clone size are those listed in that table; D and trimming were worked out from the DNA. The table shows fewer than 200,000 clones, with around 87% occurring only once. The length of the CDR3 is 14 residues. Trimming shortened V by 6 bases and J by 2 bases, and 12 bases separated the two germline ends. Germline assignment: CDR1 SGHNT and CDR2 YENEEA.

Material for sequencing was peripheral blood. The receptor was derived from a man in his forties with active or convalescent COVID-19. V gene TRBV11-3 combines with J gene TRBJ2-3; weak D call: TRBD2 (5 bases). CDR3 in amino acids: CASSQGGVTDTQYF. For the CDR3, the DNA is TGTGCCAGCAGTCAAGGAGGAGTCACAGATACGCAGTATTTT.